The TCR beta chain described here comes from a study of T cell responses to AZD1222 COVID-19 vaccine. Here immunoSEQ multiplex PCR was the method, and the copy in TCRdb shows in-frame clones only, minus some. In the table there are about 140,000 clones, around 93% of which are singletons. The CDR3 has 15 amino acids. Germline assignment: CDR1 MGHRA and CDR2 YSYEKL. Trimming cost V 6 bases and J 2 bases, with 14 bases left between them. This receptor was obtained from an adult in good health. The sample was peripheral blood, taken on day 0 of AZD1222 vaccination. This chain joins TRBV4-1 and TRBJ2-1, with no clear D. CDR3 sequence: CASSPTQTPYNEQFF. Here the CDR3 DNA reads TGCGCCAGCAGTCCGACCCAAACCCCCTACAATGAGCAGTTCTTC.